Listed below are T cell receptor beta chains from one sample, sequenced in a study of blood T cell repertoires in COVID-19. Assay: immunoSEQ multiplex PCR; the TCRdb copy retains only in-frame clones and omits some. This repertoire shows tens of thousands of clones, 75% to 85% found once; its top ten account for 10% to 15%. The specimen sequenced was peripheral blood. The receptors come from a human donor in a cohort sampled during active COVID-19. Both conserved end residues are part of each CDR3. The D gene is left open where the match is weak. A row's size may be missing; if present it is once, few, many or a size class.

J gene	D gene	V gene	clone size	CDR3 DNA	CDR3 protein
TRBJ2-3	TRBD1	TRBV5-1	.	TGCGCCAGCAGCTTGGAGGGGGCTAGCACAGATACGCAGTATTTT	CASSLEGASTDTQYF
TRBJ1-3	.	TRBV6-5	.	TGTGCCAGCAGTACCCGGGACAAAGGAAACACCATATATTTT	CASSTRDKGNTIYF
TRBJ1-1	.	TRBV4-3	once	TGCGCCAGCAGCCAAGAAGGGGGCACTGAAGCTTTCTTT	CASSQEGGTEAFF
TRBJ1-2	.	TRBV28	.	TGTGCCAGCAGAAGTCCGGGGGTGCGGTATGGCTACACCTTC	CASRSPGVRYGYTF
TRBJ2-5	.	TRBV28	.	TGTGCCAGCAGTTTTTGGCGGCAAGAGACCCAGTACTTC	CASSFWRQETQYF
TRBJ1-1	.	TRBV7-3	.	TGTGCCAGCAGCTTGATGCCGGGAGCAAACACTGAAGCTTTCTTT	CASSLMPGANTEAFF
TRBJ2-3	TRBD2	TRBV2	.	TGTGCCAGCAGAGACGGGACTAGCGGGTTGTATACGCAGTATTTT	CASRDGTSGLYTQYF
TRBJ2-7	TRBD2	TRBV5-5	.	TGTGCCAGCAGCTTGAGTAGCGGGAGGTACTACGAGCAGTACTTC	CASSLSSGRYYEQYF
TRBJ1-6	TRBD1	TRBV5-8	.	TGTGCCAGCAGCTTCCGACAGGGGAATTCACCCCTCCACTTT	CASSFRQGNSPLHF
TRBJ2-1	.	TRBV4-3	once	TGCGCCAGCAGCCAAGGGGGCAGGGAGCAGTTCTTC	CASSQGGREQFF
TRBJ2-1	.	TRBV3-1/TRBV3-2	.	TGTGCCAGCAGCCAAGTCGTCCTAGCATCTGAGCAGTTCTTC	CASSQVVLASEQFF
TRBJ1-6	TRBD1	TRBV5-4	once	TGTGCCAGCAGCGTGGACAGGGGCCCCGTGGCCCTCCACTTT	CASSVDRGPVALHF
TRBJ1-1	TRBD1	TRBV29-1	.	TGCAGCGTGGAGACAGGGCAGGGAGCTTTCTTT	CSVETGQGAFF
TRBJ1-3	TRBD1	TRBV29-1	.	TGCAGCGTTGAAGGGCGGACAGGCACCTTCTCTGGAAACACCATATATTTT	CSVEGRTGTFSGNTIYF
TRBJ2-1	.	TRBV5-1	.	TGCGCCAGCAGCTTGAGTACTAGCCCTTTCTACAATGAGCAGTTCTTC	CASSLSTSPFYNEQFF
TRBJ2-7	TRBD1	TRBV7-9	once	TGTGCCAGCGGACATCAGGGGGAAATAGCCTACGAGCAGTACTTC	CASGHQGEIAYEQYF
TRBJ2-1	TRBD2	TRBV11-1	.	TGTGCCAGCAGCTTACACCTAGCGGGAGACAATGAGCAGTTCTTC	CASSLHLAGDNEQFF
TRBJ2-7	.	TRBV10-1	.	TGCGCCAGCAGTGAAAGTGGAGATTACGAGCAGTACTTC	CASSESGDYEQYF
TRBJ2-1	TRBD2	TRBV19	.	TGTGCCAGTAGTATGATAGTACTAGCGGGAAACTCCTACAATGAGCAGTTCTTC	CASSMIVLAGNSYNEQFF
TRBJ2-5	.	TRBV5-4	.	TGTGCCAGCAGCTCCGAGACCGGGGAGACCCAGTACTTC	CASSSETGETQYF
TRBJ2-3	TRBD2	TRBV5-1	.	TGCGCCAGCAGCTTGCCCACTAGCGGGAGGGCCGCGGATACGCAGTATTTT	CASSLPTSGRAADTQYF
TRBJ2-7	.	TRBV28	.	TGTGCCAGCAGTTTAAGTTGGAGTGAGCAGTACTTC	CASSLSWSEQYF
TRBJ2-7	TRBD2	TRBV24-1	.	TGTGCCACCAGTGATACCACTAGCGGACGATCCTACGAGCAGTACTTC	CATSDTTSGRSYEQYF